Listed below are T cell receptor beta chains from one sample, sequenced in a study of blood T cell repertoires in COVID-19. Method: immunoSEQ multiplex PCR; TCRdb's copy keeps in-frame clones and lacks some. Of under 300,000 clones listed, just under 90% are singletons. Sequencing was done on a sample of peripheral blood. The receptors stem from a woman in her 40s with acute or convalescent COVID-19. Both conserved end residues are trimmed from each CDR3. Fields, in order: CDR3 protein, J gene, clone size, V gene. Not all rows give a size; the values are once, few, many and, for expanded clones, a class.

cdr3_aa: ASSQGVPQGEKLF
j_call: TRBJ1-4
clone_size: .
v_call: TRBV14

cdr3_aa: ATTLVAGGNQPQH
j_call: TRBJ1-5
clone_size: .
v_call: TRBV19

cdr3_aa: ASSGVGVRNQPQH
j_call: TRBJ1-5
clone_size: .
v_call: TRBV2

cdr3_aa: ASSQWVVREGQAF
j_call: TRBJ1-1
clone_size: .
v_call: TRBV14

cdr3_aa: ASSLPGARGGPDTQY
j_call: TRBJ2-3
clone_size: .
v_call: TRBV7-6

cdr3_aa: ASSPRQGMGNQPQH
j_call: TRBJ1-5
clone_size: .
v_call: TRBV9

cdr3_aa: ASSDQGMNTEAF
j_call: TRBJ1-1
clone_size: .
v_call: TRBV18

cdr3_aa: ASSQDSSNSPLH
j_call: TRBJ1-6
clone_size: .
v_call: TRBV3-1/TRBV3-2

cdr3_aa: ASSLQRGGTDTQY
j_call: TRBJ2-3
clone_size: .
v_call: TRBV7-2

cdr3_aa: ASSYAWDRGGSPLH
j_call: TRBJ1-6
clone_size: .
v_call: TRBV10-2

cdr3_aa: ASSDPGQGEETQY
j_call: TRBJ2-5
clone_size: .
v_call: TRBV9

cdr3_aa: AWSITGSVAL
j_call: TRBJ1-2
clone_size: .
v_call: TRBV30

cdr3_aa: ACGRGESDTQY
j_call: TRBJ2-3
clone_size: .
v_call: TRBV18

cdr3_aa: ASSYLGTGGEKTQY
j_call: TRBJ2-5
clone_size: .
v_call: TRBV6-5

cdr3_aa: ASSLMGQRNTGELF
j_call: TRBJ2-2
clone_size: .
v_call: TRBV7-3

cdr3_aa: ASRLGLLGEQF
j_call: TRBJ2-1
clone_size: .
v_call: TRBV6-5

cdr3_aa: ASSLVGRQGASYNSPLH
j_call: TRBJ1-6
clone_size: .
v_call: TRBV7-2

cdr3_aa: ASSLRGRGTGELF
j_call: TRBJ2-2
clone_size: .
v_call: TRBV7-9

cdr3_aa: ASSQIRGPGNTIY
j_call: TRBJ1-3
clone_size: .
v_call: TRBV3-1/TRBV3-2

cdr3_aa: ASSSGQDSGNTIY
j_call: TRBJ1-3
clone_size: .
v_call: TRBV5-1

cdr3_aa: ASSPKVAAKNIQY
j_call: TRBJ2-4
clone_size: .
v_call: TRBV7-7

cdr3_aa: ASSSRWSQETQY
j_call: TRBJ2-5
clone_size: .
v_call: TRBV28

cdr3_aa: ASSPRDGNTIY
j_call: TRBJ1-3
clone_size: once
v_call: TRBV23-1

cdr3_aa: ASSFGTGISGNTIY
j_call: TRBJ1-3
clone_size: once
v_call: TRBV11-2

cdr3_aa: ASSLDPAGISTDTQY
j_call: TRBJ2-3
clone_size: .
v_call: TRBV7-2

cdr3_aa: ASSQDTNRGRPQH
j_call: TRBJ1-5
clone_size: .
v_call: TRBV3-1/TRBV3-2

cdr3_aa: ASSRTAAGDNIQY
j_call: TRBJ2-4
clone_size: .
v_call: TRBV19

cdr3_aa: ASSSGGLGPEAF
j_call: TRBJ1-1
clone_size: .
v_call: TRBV19

cdr3_aa: ASSWGVQETQY
j_call: TRBJ2-5
clone_size: .
v_call: TRBV6-5

cdr3_aa: ATSEGTPGYNSPLH
j_call: TRBJ1-6
clone_size: few
v_call: TRBV24-1

cdr3_aa: ASSASYRGAF
j_call: TRBJ1-1
clone_size: once
v_call: TRBV2

cdr3_aa: AIRDSQATNEKLF
j_call: TRBJ1-4
clone_size: .
v_call: TRBV10-3

cdr3_aa: ASSQGSVTEAF
j_call: TRBJ1-1
clone_size: .
v_call: TRBV3-1/TRBV3-2

cdr3_aa: ASSFSRGDQPQH
j_call: TRBJ1-5
clone_size: .
v_call: TRBV27

cdr3_aa: ASSENGLAGTDTQY
j_call: TRBJ2-3
clone_size: .
v_call: TRBV2

cdr3_aa: ASSQAGRRRIETQY
j_call: TRBJ2-5
clone_size: .
v_call: TRBV4-1

cdr3_aa: ASSVTGNTEAF
j_call: TRBJ1-1
clone_size: .
v_call: TRBV10-1

cdr3_aa: ASSLSSGGNTEAF
j_call: TRBJ1-1
clone_size: .
v_call: TRBV5-1

cdr3_aa: ASSSPEVETQY
j_call: TRBJ2-5
clone_size: once
v_call: TRBV7-2

cdr3_aa: ASSSSRLIAGGPYTGELF
j_call: TRBJ2-2
clone_size: .
v_call: TRBV27

cdr3_aa: ATSDSRTGWTGELF
j_call: TRBJ2-2
clone_size: few
v_call: TRBV24-1

cdr3_aa: ASSPSDTGNTIY
j_call: TRBJ1-3
clone_size: few
v_call: TRBV18

cdr3_aa: ATSRGGAYGYT
j_call: TRBJ1-2
clone_size: .
v_call: TRBV6-5

cdr3_aa: ASRAPKGARDGYT
j_call: TRBJ1-2
clone_size: .
v_call: TRBV5-4

cdr3_aa: AWNEVQGDGYT
j_call: TRBJ1-2
clone_size: .
v_call: TRBV30

cdr3_aa: ASSLVGQEAF
j_call: TRBJ1-1
clone_size: .
v_call: TRBV13

cdr3_aa: ASSLDRDRGRTEAF
j_call: TRBJ1-1
clone_size: .
v_call: TRBV27